What follows are 4 T cell receptor beta chains derived from one specimen sequenced in a study of blood T cells in healthy people across ages. Together with a sample-barcoded 5' primer, a J-beta primer mix was included in a second PCR lasting about 6 to 12 cycles. TCRdb re-analysed the 5' RACE reads in MiXCR, keeping a single row per CDR3 protein. This table has 1,100,000 or so distinct CDR3 sequences, roughly 45% appearing once. Sequenced input: blood. These receptor sequences come from a woman aged 55-69 years in good health.

This clonotype showed up just a few times. The chain couples TRBV27 to TRBJ1-2; 10 nucleotides align to TRBD1. CDR1 MNHEY and CDR2 SMNVEV come from the germline V gene (reference sequence). Unmatched junction bases numbered 9, after V lost 7 bases and J lost 7 bases. The CDR3 covers 14 residues. CDR3 protein: CASTPTGGFGGYTF. As DNA, the CDR3 is TGTGCCAGCACCCCGACAGGGGGCTTTGGTGGCTACACCTTC.

The chain carries TRBV7-3 and TRBJ2-1; D might be TRBD2 (5 bases). CDR1 and CDR2 from the germline V gene are SGHTA and FQGTGA. CDR3 size: 16 residues. The V and J ends lost 4 bases and 5 bases respectively, with 18 bases between them. The CDR3 nucleotides are TGTGCCAGCAGCTCACAACTAGGTCGAAACAACAATGAGCAGTTCTTC. Protein product: CASSSQLGRNNNEQFF.

This clonotype turned up a few times. The chain recombines TRBV10-3 with TRBJ2-7, with D tentatively TRBD1 or TRBD2 (5 bases each). The CDR3 covers 16 residues. Trimming cost V 0 bases and J 3 bases, with 15 bases left between them. The V gene's germline CDR1 is ENHRY and CDR2 SYGVKD. CDR3 amino acids: CAISESRSGALYEQYF. The CDR3 DNA reads TGTGCCATCAGTGAGTCGAGGTCCGGGGCCCTCTACGAGCAGTACTTC.

This clonotype was detected a few times. This chain links TRBV28 with TRBJ1-5; D may be TRBD1 (5 bases). The V end was cut by 6 bases, the J end by 11 bases, with 20 bases between. The CDR3 consists of 14 residues. The V gene's germline CDR1 is MDHEN and CDR2 SYDVKM. CDR3 protein: CASSPGPNQETQHF. The DNA of the CDR3 is TGTGCCAGCAGCCCGGGACCGAACCAAGAGACCCAGCATTTT.